The clone carrying this T cell receptor (beta chain) was recorded once. The antigen remains unidentified. Assay used: immunoSEQ multiplex PCR; TCRdb lists only in-frame clones, some missing. The table shows around 50,000 clones, with approximately 85% occurring only once. The sample originates from a study of OX40 agonist ivuxolimab in advanced cancers. Study overall: As their treatment, patients were administered ivuxolimab, an agonistic anti-OX40 (CD134) antibody. Patients receiving dose escalation had hepatocellular carcinoma, melanoma, renal cell or head and neck cancer. A history of anti-PD-1, anti-PD-L1 or anti-CTLA-4 therapy was acceptable, and 40% had some. Study observations and caveats: Determination of antigen specificity was not performed for the expanded peripheral T cells.

V was pared by 7 bases and J by 3 bases, with 4 bases of the junction left unmatched. Germline-derived CDR1 and CDR2 are SNHLY and FYNNEI. The CDR3 contains 15 residues. The source was CD4+ or CD8+ T cells sorted from blood, collected in a trial of the OX40 agonist ivuxolimab. The receptor comes from an adult with an advanced solid tumor such as melanoma, head and neck, liver or kidney cancer. The V call is TRBV2, the J call TRBJ2-5; 14 bases fit TRBD2. CDR3 nucleotides: TGTGCCAGCAAGGGACTAGCGGGAGTTGAAGAGACCCAGTACTTC. Residues: CASKGLAGVEETQYF.